This T cell receptor (beta chain) comes out of a study of preoperative IRX-2 immunotherapy in early breast cancer. The treatment is: preoperative locoregional IRX-2 cytokine immunotherapy. Samples came from a phase Ib trial of preoperative locoregional IRX-2 cytokine immunotherapy. Only in-frame clones appear in the TCRdb table, and some are missing; sequencing was by immunoSEQ multiplex PCR. The data contain approximately 26,000 clones, 75% to 80% of them singletons. Trimming stripped 0 bases from V and 9 bases from J, with 13 bases between. CDR1 is SGHRS and CDR2 is YFSETQ in the germline V gene. The CDR3 is 14 residues long.

The chain links TRBV5-1 to TRBJ2-1, with D tentatively TRBD2 (6 bases). This clonotype originated in a human donor with breast cancer. The sample was lymph node tissue, taken before IRX-2 immunotherapy. The CDR3 region is CASSLVSRGGEQFF. The CDR3 region has the DNA TGCGCCAGCAGCTTGGTCTCAAGGGGAGGTGAGCAGTTCTTC.